Following are 29 T cell receptor beta chains from one sample sequenced in a study of shared clonotypes between healthy human individuals. The protocol was immunoSEQ multiplex PCR, while the TCRdb copy is restricted to in-frame clones and leaves out a portion. The sample consists of about 2.1 million clones, around 93% of them appearing once. The naive CD8 subset, CD45RO-negative cells positively selected for CCR7, excluded terminally differentiated effector memory CD45RA+ cells. Sequencing was performed on naive CD8+ T cells from PBMCs. These receptors all stem from a man between 18 and 29 years old in good health. Some clones in this sample may be carry-over from other donors' samples.

The V gene is TRBV7-9, the J gene TRBJ2-7; 7 positions match TRBD1. Germline CDR1 is SEHNR and CDR2 is FQNEAQ (reference sequence). CDR3 length: 14 amino acids. J was trimmed by 1 base and V by 5 bases; bases with no gene match: 5. The CDR3 spells CASSAGQESYEQYF. As DNA, the CDR3 is TGTGCCAGCAGCGCCGGACAGGAGTCCTACGAGCAGTACTTC.

The chain links TRBV9 to TRBJ1-2, with D possibly TRBD1 on 5 matching bases. The CDR3 sequence is 16 residues long. The V gene lost 3 bases and the J gene lost 3 bases, with 18 bases spanning the gap. Per germline, CDR1 SGDLS and CDR2 YYNGEE. The DNA of the CDR3 is TGTGCCAGCAGCGGGGCCAGGGACGGGAGTTACTATGGCTACACCTTC. It specifies CASSGARDGSYYGYTF.

The chain is built from TRBV7-9 and TRBJ2-7; D not certain. The germline CDR1 and CDR2 sequences are SEHNR and FQNEAQ (reference sequence). The CDR3 extends over 9 amino acids. V shed 5 bases and J shed 11 bases, with 7 bases lying between them. The CDR3: CASSKNEYF. The DNA of the CDR3 is TGTGCCAGCAGCAAAAACGAGTACTTC. Full variable domain (remainder filled in from reference TRBV7-9 and TRBJ2-7): DTGVSQNPRHKITKRGQNVTFRCDPISEHNRLYWYRQTLGQGPEFLTYFQNEAQLEKSRLLSDRFSAERPKGSFSTLEIQRTEQGDSAMYLCASSKNEYFGPGTRLTVT.

The genes are TRBV11-3 and TRBJ2-1; D is perhaps TRBD1 or TRBD2 (5 bases each). Germline CDR1 and CDR2: SGHNT and YENEEA. This CDR3 has 15 residues. Deletions cut 6 bases from V and 9 bases from J, with 21 bases between. The CDR3 protein is CASSRGTGWSVEQFF. The CDR3 bases are TGTGCCAGCAGTCGGGGCACCGGATGGTCAGTTGAGCAGTTCTTC.

The V call is TRBV6-5, the J call TRBJ2-1; D uncertain. Trimming shortened V by 8 bases and J by 8 bases, and 13 bases separated the two germline ends. The CDR3 has 12 amino acids. The germline V gene has CDR1 MNHEY and CDR2 SVGAGI. The CDR3 spells CASGWAVDEQFF. CDR3 sequence (DNA): TGTGCCAGCGGTTGGGCGGTCGATGAGCAGTTCTTC.

V is TRBV5-1 and J is TRBJ2-1; tentative D call: TRBD1 (5 bases). Germline assignment: CDR1 SGHRS and CDR2 YFSETQ. The V gene lost 3 bases and the J gene lost 0 bases, with 13 bases spanning the gap. The CDR3 extends over 16 amino acids. The CDR3 reads CASSWTRASSYNEQFF. In DNA, the CDR3 is TGCGCCAGCAGCTGGACCAGGGCAAGCTCCTACAATGAGCAGTTCTTC.

As regards this clone: The sample contains more than one DNA sequence encoding this CDR3. J is TRBJ2-7 and V is TRBV27; 7 bases agree with TRBD2. V shed 6 bases, J shed 0 bases, and the junction held 5 bases outside the gene matches. The CDR3 sequence is 14 residues long. The germline CDR1 and CDR2 sequences are MNHEY and SMNVEV (reference sequence). CDR3 nucleotides: TGTGCCAGCAGCCTCGGCGGGAGCTCCTACGAGCAGTACTTC. Amino acid sequence: CASSLGGSSYEQYF.

This chain joins TRBV11-2 and TRBJ2-5; D is perhaps TRBD1 (5 bases). CDR3 size: 15 residues. CDR1 and CDR2 (germline): SGHAT, FQNNGV. V lost 5 bases and J lost 2, with 15 bases in between. The CDR3 here is CASSRSGKVQETQYF. The DNA for the CDR3 is TGTGCCAGCAGCCGGTCAGGGAAGGTGCAAGAGACCCAGTACTTC.

The chain couples TRBV5-1 to TRBJ2-7; the D is unclear. V lost 0 bases to trimming and J lost 5 bases, with 15 bases between them. The CDR3 is 15 amino acids. Germline CDR1 reads SGHRS; CDR2 reads YFSETQ. The CDR3 DNA is TGCGCCAGCAGCTTGGCCGAGAAAGGCTGGGACGAGCAGTACTTC. It translates to CASSLAEKGWDEQYF.

The chain joins TRBV9 to TRBJ2-3; D unclear. Trimming removed 3 bases from V and 2 bases from J, with 13 bases in between. The germline V gene has CDR1 SGDLS and CDR2 YYNGEE. The CDR3 extends over 15 amino acids. CDR3 amino acids: CASSAGGTVTDTQYF. The DNA for the CDR3 is TGTGCCAGCAGCGCCGGTGGCACAGTCACAGATACGCAGTATTTT.

The V and J genes are TRBV4-1 and TRBJ2-7; 7 bases align to TRBD2. This CDR3 spans 14 amino acids. V lost 2 bases to trimming and J lost 3 bases; unmatched junction nucleotides: 4. Germline V gives CDR1 MGHRA, CDR2 YSYEKL. CDR3 sequence: CASSQPSGYYEQYF. The CDR3 nucleotides are TGCGCCAGCAGCCAACCTAGCGGATACTACGAGCAGTACTTC.

This clone has only a few counts. The chain combines TRBV9 with TRBJ1-1, with D possibly being TRBD1 (5 bases). The V gene's germline CDR1 is SGDLS and CDR2 YYNGEE. The ends were cut back, 0 bases at V and 5 bases at J, with 14 bases in the middle. The CDR3 has 15 residues. The CDR3 loop reads CASSVAGDGGTEAFF. For the CDR3, the DNA is TGTGCCAGCAGCGTAGCGGGTGATGGGGGAACTGAAGCTTTCTTT.

The chain links TRBV29-1 to TRBJ1-3, with no clear D. The germline V gene encodes CDR1 SQVTM and CDR2 ANQGSEA. V lost 2 bases and J 0 bases, leaving 8 bases between the germline ends. This CDR3 contains 14 residues. The CDR3 protein is CSVEIEISGNTIYF. The CDR3 DNA follows: TGCAGCGTTGAAATAGAGATCTCTGGAAACACCATATATTTT.

The chain uses TRBV27 and TRBJ2-2, with D possibly being TRBD1 (5 bases). The CDR3 runs to 15 residues. Trimming removed 5 bases from V and 5 bases from J, with 15 bases in between. The germline V gene has CDR1 MNHEY and CDR2 SMNVEV (reference sequence). As DNA, the CDR3 is TGTGCCAGCAGTCGGACAACCTTACCGACCGGGGAGCTGTTTTTT. Amino acids: CASSRTTLPTGELFF.

The rearrangement links TRBV18 to TRBJ1-2, with TRBD1 identical over 7 bases. The V segment lost 3 bases and the J segment 0 bases; nucleotides outside the gene matches: 7. This CDR3 contains 16 residues. Germline CDR1 KGHSH, CDR2 LQKENI. Written as DNA, the CDR3 is TGTGCCAGCTCACCGAACAGGGGACACACTAACTATGGCTACACCTTC. It translates to CASSPNRGHTNYGYTF.

The chain recombines TRBV4-3 with TRBJ2-1, with TRBD2 identical over 11 bases. This CDR3 contains 17 residues. V trimming: 0 bases; J trimming: 4 bases; junction bases outside the gene matches: 5. From germline, CDR1 is LGHNA and CDR2 YSLEER. CDR3 residues: CASSQDSGLAEYNEQFF. DNA for the CDR3: TGCGCCAGCAGCCAAGATTCGGGACTAGCGGAATACAATGAGCAGTTCTTC.

This sequence joins TRBV6-1 and TRBJ2-7; D uncertain. This CDR3 spans 12 amino acids. Germline-derived CDR1 and CDR2 are MNHNS and SASEGT. This CDR3 reads CATGQPSYEQYF. Here the CDR3 DNA reads TGTGCGACCGGGCAGCCTTCCTACGAGCAGTACTTC.

The chain joins TRBV5-5 to TRBJ2-7; 10 bases agree with TRBD1. Trimming took 4 bases from V and 7 from J; bases not matched to a gene: 23. Germline V gene data show CDR1 as SGHKS and CDR2 as YYEKEE (reference sequence). The CDR3 covers 19 residues. The CDR3 region is CASSGTGTGEERPSWEQYF. DNA of the CDR3: TGTGCCAGCAGCGGTACCGGGACAGGGGAGGAGAGACCGTCTTGGGAGCAGTACTTC.

J is TRBJ2-4 and V is TRBV6-6; tentative D call: TRBD1 (6 bases). This CDR3 region has 16 residues. Per germline, CDR1 MNHNY and CDR2 SVGAGI (reference sequence). V lost 1 base, J lost 5 bases, and 15 bases lay in between. The CDR3 nucleotides read TGTGCCAGCAGTTACTTAGGTCAGGGGACCGAAAACATTCAGTACTTC. This sequence encodes CASSYLGQGTENIQYF.

A single count supports this clone. This sequence joins TRBV7-8 and TRBJ1-4; 9 nucleotides align to TRBD1. V lost 1 base, J lost 6 bases, and 9 bases stayed unmatched. This CDR3 is built from 17 residues. Germline assignment: CDR1 SGHVS and CDR2 FQNEAQ. CDR3 in DNA: TGTGCCAGCAGCTTAGTTTCACAGGGGGCGGCGGATGAAAAACTGTTTTTT. Encoded protein: CASSLVSQGAADEKLFF.

V gene TRBV27 combines with J gene TRBJ1-5, with D possibly being TRBD1 (6 bases). The V gene's germline CDR1 is MNHEY and CDR2 SMNVEV (reference sequence). The V and J ends lost 4 bases and 7 bases respectively, with 17 bases between them. This CDR3 comprises 15 residues. The CDR3 reads CASSWVPRGGQPQHF. The CDR3 DNA follows: TGTGCCAGCAGTTGGGTACCAAGAGGGGGACAGCCCCAGCATTTT.

The J gene is TRBJ1-3, the V gene TRBV9; no reliable D call. Trimming took 3 bases from V and 4 from J, leaving 5 bases between them. CDR1 and CDR2 (germline): SGDLS, YYNGEE. This CDR3 has 12 amino acids. The CDR3 sequence: CASSEQGNTIYF. DNA for the CDR3: TGTGCCAGCAGCGAACAGGGAAACACCATATATTTT.

Note on this clone: Other DNA sequences in this sample translate to the same CDR3. V gene TRBV7-9 combines with J gene TRBJ2-7; D may be TRBD2 (5 bases). This CDR3 is 12 amino acids long. Trimming pared 3 bases from V and 7 bases from J, leaving 10 bases between. Germline V CDR1 and CDR2: SEHNR, FQNEAQ (reference sequence). CDR3 protein: CASSFGGGEQYF. CDR3 bases: TGTGCCAGCAGCTTCGGAGGTGGAGAGCAGTACTTC.

This sequence joins TRBV19 and TRBJ2-1; 10 bases map to TRBD1. Germline CDR1 LNHDA, CDR2 SQIVND (reference sequence). The CDR3 runs 16 residues. V lost 4 bases, J lost 7 bases, and 10 bases stayed unmatched. The CDR3 here is CASSTSGTGEFNEQFF. CDR3 in DNA: TGTGCCAGTAGTACTTCTGGGACAGGGGAATTTAATGAGCAGTTCTTC.

The CDR3 protein is CASSSKNILRDTDTGELFF. The CDR3 DNA follows: TGTGCCAGTAGTAGTAAAAATATCCTCAGGGACACCGACACCGGGGAGCTGTTTTTT. The J gene is TRBJ2-2, the V gene TRBV19; a possible D gene is TRBD1 (6 bases). V was shortened by 4 bases and J by 3 bases, with 24 bases between the two germline ends. From germline, CDR1 is LNHDA and CDR2 SQIVND (reference sequence). The CDR3 is made up of 19 amino acids.

A single count supports this clone. V and J are TRBV27 and TRBJ2-1, with 10 bases matching TRBD2. CDR3 length: 16 residues. J was trimmed by 3 bases and V by 6 bases; bases with no gene match: 8. Germline V gene data show CDR1 as MNHEY and CDR2 as SMNVEV (reference sequence). The CDR3 is CASRQYRTSGYNEQFF. As DNA, the CDR3 is TGTGCCAGCAGACAATACAGGACTAGCGGCTACAATGAGCAGTTCTTC.

The V and J genes are TRBV28 and TRBJ1-5; D gene unclear. V gave up 4 bases and J gave up 2 bases, with 12 bases separating them. CDR1 is MDHEN, CDR2 SYDVKM, per germline. CDR3 length: 15 residues. The CDR3 here is CASSSFKRGNQPQHF. The CDR3 DNA reads TGTGCCAGCAGTTCCTTTAAGCGCGGCAATCAGCCCCAGCATTTT.

The chain is built from TRBV2 and TRBJ1-1; D gene ambiguous. The ends were cut back, 2 bases at V and 3 bases at J, with 10 bases in the middle. The CDR3 runs to 14 residues. Germline V gene lookup returns CDR1 SNHLY and CDR2 FYNNEI. For the CDR3, the DNA is TGTGCCAGCAGTGAATCTGGGGAATACACTGAAGCTTTCTTT. The encoded protein is CASSESGEYTEAFF.

The chain has TRBV11-3 and TRBJ2-3; 7 positions agree with TRBD2. The CDR3 length is 14 residues. Germline V gene data show CDR1 as SGHNT and CDR2 as YENEEA. Trimming cost V 5 bases and J 4 bases; bases outside gene matches: 6. The CDR3 region has the DNA TGTGCCAGCAGCCCAGGACTAGATGCAGATACGCAGTATTTT. As protein: CASSPGLDADTQYF.